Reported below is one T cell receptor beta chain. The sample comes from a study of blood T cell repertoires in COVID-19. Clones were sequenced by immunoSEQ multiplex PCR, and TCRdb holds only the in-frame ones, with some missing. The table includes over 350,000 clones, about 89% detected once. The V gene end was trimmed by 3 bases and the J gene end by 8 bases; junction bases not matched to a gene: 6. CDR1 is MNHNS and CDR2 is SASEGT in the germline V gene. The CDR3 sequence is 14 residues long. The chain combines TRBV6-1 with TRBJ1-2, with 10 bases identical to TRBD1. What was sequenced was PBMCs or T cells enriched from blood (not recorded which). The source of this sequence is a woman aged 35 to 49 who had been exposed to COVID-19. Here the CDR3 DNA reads TGTGCCAGCAGTGAGCCAAGGACAGGGGGAGGCTACACCTTC. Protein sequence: CASSEPRTGGGYTF.